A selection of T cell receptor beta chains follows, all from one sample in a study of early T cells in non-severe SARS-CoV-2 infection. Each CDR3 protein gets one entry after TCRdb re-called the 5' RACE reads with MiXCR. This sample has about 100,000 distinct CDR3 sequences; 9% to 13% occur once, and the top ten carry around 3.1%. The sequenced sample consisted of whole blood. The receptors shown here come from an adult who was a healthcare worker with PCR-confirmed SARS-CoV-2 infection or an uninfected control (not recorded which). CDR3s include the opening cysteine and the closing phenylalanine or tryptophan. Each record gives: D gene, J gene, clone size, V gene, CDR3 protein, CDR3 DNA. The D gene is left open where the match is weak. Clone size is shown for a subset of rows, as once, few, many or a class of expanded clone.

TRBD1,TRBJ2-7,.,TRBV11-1,CASSLEVGDRGWQYF,TGTGCCAGCAGCTTAGAAGTAGGAGACAGGGGATGGCAGTACTTC
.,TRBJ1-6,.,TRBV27,CASSLTGRGSPLHF,TGTGCCAGCAGTTTGACAGGTCGTGGTTCACCCCTCCACTTT
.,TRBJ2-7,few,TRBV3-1,CASSQERGEQYF,TGTGCCAGCAGCCAAGAAAGGGGGGAGCAGTACTTC
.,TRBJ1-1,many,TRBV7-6,CASSPREVGVSFF,TGTGCCAGCAGCCCCCGTGAGGTGGGGGTCTCTTTCTTT
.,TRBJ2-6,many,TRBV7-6,CASSSPSRAGANVLTF,TGTGCCAGCAGCTCCCCCAGCCGGGCTGGGGCCAACGTCCTGACTTTC
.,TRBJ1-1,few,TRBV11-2,CASSNQAQVEAFF,TGTGCCAGCAGCAACCAGGCCCAGGTTGAAGCTTTCTTT
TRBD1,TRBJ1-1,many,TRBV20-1,CSASGQVNTEAFF,TGCAGTGCTAGCGGACAGGTGAACACTGAAGCTTTCTTT
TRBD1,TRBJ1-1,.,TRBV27,CASSLSTSGDRGAFF,TGTGCCAGCAGTTTATCAACCTCCGGGGACAGGGGAGCTTTCTTT
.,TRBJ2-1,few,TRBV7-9,CASSAPIYPSYNEQFF,TGTGCCAGCAGCGCACCGATTTACCCCTCCTACAATGAGCAGTTCTTC
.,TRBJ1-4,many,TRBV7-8,CASSSIGGGEKLFF,TGTGCCAGCAGCTCAATAGGAGGAGGCGAAAAACTGTTTTTT
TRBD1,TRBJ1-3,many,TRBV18,CASSPTGVDGNTIYF,TGTGCCAGCTCACCGACAGGGGTCGATGGAAACACCATATATTTT
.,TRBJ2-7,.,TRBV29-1,CSVALAKEQYF,TGCAGCGTTGCCCTAGCGAAAGAGCAGTACTTC
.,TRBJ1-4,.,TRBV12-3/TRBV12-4,CASSWGGGKLFF,TGTGCCAGCAGTTGGGGTGGAGGAAAACTGTTTTTT
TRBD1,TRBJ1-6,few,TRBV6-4,CASSQLAGTGNSPLHF,TGTGCCAGCAGTCAACTCGCCGGGACAGGGAATTCACCCCTCCACTTT
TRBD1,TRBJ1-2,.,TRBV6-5,CASSYDRVRGYTF,TGTGCCAGCAGTTACGACAGGGTTAGAGGCTACACCTTC
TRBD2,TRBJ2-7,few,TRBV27,CASSPRGAGEQYF,TGTGCCAGCAGTCCGCGGGGGGCTGGCGAGCAGTACTTC
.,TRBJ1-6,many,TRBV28,CASRSLTGTVNSPLHF,TGTGCCAGCAGGTCGTTGACCGGGACGGTGAATTCACCCCTCCACTTT
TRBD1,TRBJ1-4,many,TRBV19,CASSPLGGTGGEKLFF,TGTGCCAGTAGTCCCCTAGGAGGGACAGGAGGAGAAAAACTGTTTTTT
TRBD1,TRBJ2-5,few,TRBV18,CASSPTGVETQYF,TGTGCCAGCTCACCGACAGGGGTGGAGACCCAGTACTTC
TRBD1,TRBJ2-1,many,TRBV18,CASSPGTGANEQFF,TGTGCCAGCTCACCCGGGACAGGTGCGAATGAGCAGTTCTTC
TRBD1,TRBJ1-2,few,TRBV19,CASSIGAGGAGGYTF,TGTGCCAGTAGTATAGGGGCAGGGGGCGCTGGAGGCTACACCTTC
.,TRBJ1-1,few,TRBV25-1,CASSVLGTLGAEAFF,TGTGCCAGCAGTGTCCTTGGGACATTGGGAGCTGAAGCTTTCTTT
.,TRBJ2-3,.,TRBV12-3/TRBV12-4,CASSSPYRGIDTQYF,TGTGCCAGCAGTTCTCCCTATAGGGGGATAGATACGCAGTATTTT
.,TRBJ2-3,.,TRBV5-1,CASSLSDSTDTQYF,TGCGCCAGCAGCTTGTCAGACTCCACAGATACGCAGTATTTT
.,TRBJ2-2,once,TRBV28,CASTLGAGELFF,TGTGCCAGCACCCTGGGGGCGGGGGAGCTGTTTTTT
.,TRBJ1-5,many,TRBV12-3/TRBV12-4,CASSEGLSQHF,TGTGCCAGCAGCGAAGGGTTGTCCCAGCATTTT
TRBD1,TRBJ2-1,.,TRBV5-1,CASSLGGTGSNEQFF,TGCGCCAGCAGCTTGGGGGGGACAGGGTCCAATGAGCAGTTCTTC
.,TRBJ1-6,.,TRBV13,CASTRLEVQSPLHF,TGTGCCAGCACCCGTCTCGAGGTACAATCACCCCTCCACTTT
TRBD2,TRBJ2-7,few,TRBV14,CASSRSGSGGLWEQYF,TGTGCCAGCAGCCGGTCGGGAAGCGGGGGGCTCTGGGAGCAGTACTTC
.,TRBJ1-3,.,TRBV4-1,CASSQGSNQGNTIYF,TGCGCCAGCAGCCAAGGATCGAACCAAGGAAACACCATATATTTT
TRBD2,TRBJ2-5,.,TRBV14,CASSLRWGGGETQYF,TGTGCCAGCAGCCTCAGATGGGGCGGGGGAGAGACCCAGTACTTC
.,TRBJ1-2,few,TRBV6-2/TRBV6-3,CASNLQGVPDGYTF,TGTGCCAGCAATTTACAGGGAGTTCCTGATGGCTACACCTTC
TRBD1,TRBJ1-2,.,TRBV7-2,CASSSRTGVGGYTF,TGTGCCAGCAGCTCTAGGACAGGGGTTGGCGGCTACACCTTC
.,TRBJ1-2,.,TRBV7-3,CAGGTGSYGYTF,TGTGCCGGAGGGACGGGTAGCTATGGCTACACCTTC
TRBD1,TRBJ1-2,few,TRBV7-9,CASILAGQGGGYTF,TGTGCCAGCATTCTAGCCGGACAGGGGGGCGGCTACACCTTC
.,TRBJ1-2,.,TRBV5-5,CASSSRTDYYGYTF,TGTGCCAGCAGTTCCCGGACGGACTACTATGGCTACACCTTC
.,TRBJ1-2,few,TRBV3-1,CASSQGIRTFTYGYTF,TGTGCCAGCAGCCAAGGGATACGGACTTTTACCTATGGCTACACCTTC
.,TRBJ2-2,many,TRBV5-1,CASSLDTGELFF,TGCGCCAGCAGCTTGGACACCGGGGAGCTGTTTTTT
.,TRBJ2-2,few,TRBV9,CASSVEFSSWTTGELFF,TGTGCCAGCAGCGTAGAGTTCTCCTCTTGGACCACCGGGGAGCTGTTTTTT
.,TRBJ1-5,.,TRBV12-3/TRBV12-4,CASSFVAANQPQHF,TGTGCCAGCAGTTTTGTGGCGGCTAATCAGCCCCAGCATTTT
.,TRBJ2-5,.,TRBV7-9,CASRGESGTQYF,TGTGCCAGCCGTGGGGAATCCGGGACCCAGTACTTC
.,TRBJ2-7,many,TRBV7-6,CASSLSRARGSEQYF,TGTGCCAGCAGCCTCTCTAGGGCCCGGGGGAGTGAGCAGTACTTC
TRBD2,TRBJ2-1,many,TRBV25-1,CASSDRLADNEQFF,TGTGCCAGCAGTGACCGACTAGCGGATAATGAGCAGTTCTTC
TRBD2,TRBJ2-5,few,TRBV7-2,CASSLAIRDGSGGAETQYF,TGTGCCAGCAGCTTAGCGATACGTGACGGTAGCGGGGGGGCTGAGACCCAGTACTTC
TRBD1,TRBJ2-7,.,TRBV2,CASSESTGVWEQYF,TGTGCCAGCAGTGAGAGCACAGGGGTTTGGGAGCAGTACTTC
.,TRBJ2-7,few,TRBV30,CAGLDSAYEQYF,TGTGCCGGGTTGGACAGCGCCTACGAGCAGTACTTC
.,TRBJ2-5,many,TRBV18,CASSRDLRETQYF,TGTGCCAGCTCCCGGGACCTTCGAGAGACCCAGTACTTC
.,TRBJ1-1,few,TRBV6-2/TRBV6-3,CASSGHDGTEAFF,TGTGCCAGCAGCGGACATGATGGCACTGAAGCTTTCTTT
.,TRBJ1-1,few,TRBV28,CASSPPVVRFLGLVEAFF,TGTGCCAGCAGTCCCCCTGTCGTTAGGTTCCTCGGTTTGGTTGAAGCTTTCTTT
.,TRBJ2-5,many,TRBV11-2,CASSPRTGEETQYF,TGTGCCAGCAGCCCACGTACCGGGGAAGAGACCCAGTACTTC
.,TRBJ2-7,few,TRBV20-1,CSVMTGGGYEQYF,TGCAGTGTTATGACCGGAGGAGGCTACGAGCAGTACTTC
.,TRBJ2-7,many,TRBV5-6,CASSPKKGDHEQYF,TGTGCCAGCAGCCCCAAGAAGGGTGATCACGAGCAGTACTTC
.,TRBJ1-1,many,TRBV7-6,CASSLVGGNTEAFF,TGTGCCAGCAGCTTAGTAGGCGGGAACACTGAAGCTTTCTTT
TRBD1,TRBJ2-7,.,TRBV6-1,CASSALTTGTGGSYEQYF,TGTGCCAGCAGTGCCCTCACAACCGGGACAGGGGGCTCCTACGAGCAGTACTTC
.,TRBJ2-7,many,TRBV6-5,CASSYGVNSYEQYF,TGTGCCAGCAGTTACGGGGTCAACTCCTACGAGCAGTACTTC